The T cell receptor (beta chain) described here comes from a study of circulating tumor DNA in untreated peripheral T-cell lymphoma (dated by TCRdb to the early 2020s). Worth noting for this clone: Its antigen is not yet known. The sample holds no much larger clone one base away, and base qualities are not on file.

The CDR3 numbers 14 residues from cysteine through phenylalanine. The read is trimmed to its CDR3 DNA, 42 bases read in frame from base 1. According to the germline V gene, CDR1 reads KGHSH and CDR2 reads LQKENI. The junction shows trimming of 2 bases on V and 7 bases on J, plus 11 bases between the germline ends. The method behind the library was the immunoSEQ multiplex PCR assay. TCRdb obtained this table from immuneACCESS and retained in-frame rearrangements with V and J assigned. These tables miss some clones; where compared with another copy, unresolved V genes account for less than half of the shortfall, and the remainder is unexplained. In all, the sample holds 4,900 or so clones, and approximately 70% of those were seen once. The ten largest clones represent approximately 45% of the sample. Baseline tumor tissue collected before treatment was sequenced to identify tumor-specific TCR clonotypes. In a trial, the study monitored patients with peripheral T-cell lymphoma who were getting frontline treatment by applying next-generation sequencing to their T-cell receptor sequences.

Study-wide conclusions, independent of this receptor: Tumor-specific clonotypes turned up in over 75% of patients, identified from 85% to 90% of baseline tissues and from roughly 64% of baseline serum samples.

The chain was built from TRBV18 and TRBJ1-4, and possibly TRBD1, on 5 matching bases. This TCR came from a human donor with peripheral T-cell lymphoma. Sequences were obtained from tumor tissue. This receptor has the CDR3 CASSPGARSEKLFF. The nucleotide sequence reads as follows: TGTGCCAGCTCACCAGGGGCGAGGAGTGAAAAACTGTTTTTT.